One and the same sample provided the 12 T cell receptor beta chains below, sequenced in a study of T cells in tumors after PD-1 blockade. Here immunoSEQ multiplex PCR was the method, and the copy in TCRdb shows in-frame clones only, minus some. The sample gives 14,000 to 15,000 clones, roughly 82% of which show up once; 22% is in the top ten. The sequenced sample was PBMCs, obtained after anti-PD-1 treatment. The receptors here all came from a human donor with basal cell carcinoma.

The chain joins TRBV6-5 to TRBJ2-7; D unresolved. The germline gives CDR1 MNHEY, CDR2 SVGAGI. CDR3 length: 13 amino acids. The ends were cut back, 7 bases at V and 7 bases at J, with 17 bases in the middle. The DNA of the CDR3 is TGTGCCAGCAAACTCCCCGACTCGAGGGAGCAGTACTTC. This gives the protein CASKLPDSREQYF.

The chain is built from TRBV28 and TRBJ2-2; D perhaps matches TRBD1 (6 bases). In germline, CDR1 is MDHEN, CDR2 SYDVKM. Trimming stripped 6 bases from V and 4 bases from J, with 9 bases between. The CDR3 is 13 amino acids. The CDR3 DNA sequence: TGTGCCAGCAGCTACAGGGCCACCGGGGAGCTGTTTTTT. It encodes CASSYRATGELFF.

The chain has TRBV19 and TRBJ2-5; D unclear. Per the germline V gene, CDR1 is LNHDA and CDR2 is SQIVND (reference sequence). V was trimmed by 7 bases and J by 3 bases, leaving 12 bases between them. CDR3 length: 13 residues. CDR3 protein: CASNRAPKETQYF. In DNA form, the CDR3 reads TGTGCCAGTAATAGGGCACCTAAAGAGACCCAGTACTTC.

This chain uses TRBV5-1 with TRBJ2-7; TRBD2 matches 12 bases. The germline CDR1 and CDR2 sequences are SGHRS and YFSETQ. The CDR3 has 17 amino acids. With 0 bases clipped from V and 5 bases from J, the junction kept 9 bases outside the gene matches. CDR3 protein: CASSLGPRLAGVDEQYF. Written as DNA, the CDR3 is TGCGCCAGCAGCTTGGGCCCCCGACTAGCGGGAGTCGACGAGCAGTACTTC.

The CDR3 spells CSVVYVLRSQETQYF. CDR3 sequence (DNA): TGCAGCGTTGTATATGTTTTGCGGAGCCAAGAGACCCAGTACTTC. The chain has TRBV29-1 and TRBJ2-5; D is unclear. CDR1 is SQVTM, CDR2 ANQGSEA, per germline. This CDR3 is built from 15 residues. Deletions cut 4 bases from V and 1 base from J, with 16 bases between. Using reference TRBV29-1 and TRBJ2-5 for the parts outside the CDR3, the full variable domain is SAVISQKPSRDICQRGTSLTIQCQVDSQVTMMFWYRQQPGQSLTLIATANQGSEATYESGFVIDKFPISRPNLTFSTLTVSNMSPEDSSIYLCSVVYVLRSQETQYFGPGTRLLVL.

V gene TRBV2 combines with J gene TRBJ2-1; 8 positions match TRBD2. Germline V gives CDR1 SNHLY, CDR2 FYNNEI. The V gene end was trimmed by 11 bases and the J gene end by 0 bases; junction bases not matched to a gene: 21. The CDR3 extends over 19 amino acids. In nucleotides, the CDR3 is TGTGCCCGCTGTCACGGGGGGGCGCGGGCGGGGAGCTCCTACAATGAGCAGTTCTTC. It encodes CARCHGGARAGSSYNEQFF. Based on the CDR3 plus reference TRBV2 and TRBJ2-1, the full variable domain is EPEVTQTPSHQVTQMGQEVILRCVPISNHLYFYWYRQILGQKVEFLVSFYNNEISEKSEIFDDQFSVERPDGSNFTLKIRSTKLEDSAMYFCARCHGGARAGSSYNEQFFGPGTRLTVL.

The V and J genes are TRBV4-2 and TRBJ1-5; D is undetermined. The V end lost 0 bases, the J end lost 7 bases, and 7 bases lay between the germline ends. The CDR3 contains 13 residues. Per germline, CDR1 LGHNA and CDR2 YNFKEQ. The CDR3 nucleotides are TGTGCCAGCAGCCAAGATCTAGAACAGCCCCAGCATTTT. It codes for CASSQDLEQPQHF.

This clone was seen only once. The chain couples TRBV19 to TRBJ1-2; TRBD1 matches 10 bases. Germline V gene data show CDR1 as LNHDA and CDR2 as SQIVND (reference sequence). The CDR3 covers 14 residues. The V gene end was trimmed by 7 bases and the J gene end by 4 bases; junction bases not matched to a gene: 6. CDR3 region: CASIPTGGLYGYTF. Written as DNA, the CDR3 is TGTGCCAGTATCCCGACAGGGGGCCTCTATGGCTACACCTTC.

This clone was observed a single time. As DNA, the CDR3 is TGTGCCAGCAGTTTTACTAGCGGGAGCACAGATACGCAGTATTTT. This translates into CASSFTSGSTDTQYF. V usage is TRBV28 and J usage is TRBJ2-3, with 9 nucleotides matching TRBD2. Germline trimming cut 3 bases from V and 0 bases from J; bases unmatched to any gene: 1. Germline assignment: CDR1 MDHEN and CDR2 SYDVKM. The CDR3 totals 15 residues.

This clone was seen a few times. This rearrangement joins TRBV13 to TRBJ2-2, with no clear D. The CDR3 extends over 16 amino acids. Germline loops: CDR1 PRHDT, CDR2 FYEKMQ (reference sequence). V gave up 1 base and J gave up 5 bases, with 14 bases separating them. In nucleotides, the CDR3 is TGTGCCAGCAGCTTAGAGGACCCAGTGGGGACCGGGGAGCTGTTTTTT. As protein: CASSLEDPVGTGELFF.

This chain uses TRBV4-2 with TRBJ1-1; D perhaps matches TRBD1 (6 bases). V lost 1 base and J lost 5, with 17 bases in between. The germline V gene encodes CDR1 LGHNA and CDR2 YNFKEQ. The CDR3 consists of 16 residues. The CDR3 loop reads CASSQAGRGSRTEAFF. Written as DNA, the CDR3 is TGTGCCAGCAGCCAAGCCGGTAGGGGGTCGAGAACTGAAGCTTTCTTT.

This rearrangement joins TRBV6-5 to TRBJ2-1; D is ambiguous. V dropped 6 bases and J dropped 2 bases, with 14 bases sitting between them. Germline V gene lookup returns CDR1 MNHEY and CDR2 SVGAGI. This CDR3 spans 15 amino acids. For the CDR3, the DNA is TGTGCCAGCAGACACTCAGGACGGCCCTACAATGAGCAGTTCTTC. Translating it yields CASRHSGRPYNEQFF.